This T cell receptor beta chain appears in the sequencing data of a study of T cell responses to AZD1222 COVID-19 vaccine. The study, taken as a whole, reports: At baseline, just a handful of AZD1222 recipients tested seropositive.

The protocol was immunoSEQ multiplex PCR, while the TCRdb copy is restricted to in-frame clones and leaves out a portion. The sample consists of 200,000 or so clones, more than 75% of them appearing once. A note on this clone: Its antigen is currently unknown.

The starting material was peripheral blood, obtained on day 0 of MenACWY control vaccination. This TCR derives from an adult in good health.

DNA for the CDR3: TGTGCCAGCAGTGAGGAGGGGTTGGGCTATGGCTACACCTTC. It encodes CASSEEGLGYGYTF. The V call is TRBV25-1, the J call TRBJ1-2, with a weak D call TRBD1 (5 bases). The germline gives CDR1 MGHDK, CDR2 SYGVNS. Trimming shortened V by 3 bases and J by 4 bases, and 12 bases separated the two germline ends. The CDR3 is 14 amino acids.